This T cell receptor (beta chain) derives from a study of T cell changes during pregnancy in multiple sclerosis. The table came from immunoSEQ multiplex PCR; TCRdb's copy has only in-frame clones and leaves some out. Found here are 99,000 or so clones, about 94% of them singletons; the top ten hold almost 1%. The CDR3 is 13 residues long. Germline V lookup: CDR1 SGHVS, CDR2 FNYEAQ. The germline V and J ends were trimmed by 2 bases and 2 bases, with 7 bases remaining between them. The receptor was isolated from a female donor with multiple sclerosis, enrolled in a pregnancy study. The rearrangement joins TRBV7-6 to TRBJ2-7; D uncertain. Specimen: peripheral blood, collected after pregnancy. The CDR3 reads CASSLSQAYEQYF. The CDR3 DNA reads as TGTGCCAGCAGCTTAAGCCAGGCCTACGAGCAGTACTTC.